Sequencing of this TCR beta chain was carried out in a study of PD-L1 blockade in urothelial cancer. Overall study: Prior chemotherapy in patients spanned 0 to 3 regimens.

With V trimmed by 3 bases and J by 9 bases, 3 bases remained unmatched. Germline assignment: CDR1 LGHNA and CDR2 YSLEER. The CDR3 contains 12 residues. Into every PCR, synthetic TCR analog templates were spiked. Using immunoSEQ multiplex PCR, the repertoire was profiled, and TCRdb retains in-frame clones only, with some absent. The sample has 70,000 to 75,000 clones; approximately 91% are singletons. This receptor was obtained from a man in his sixties with urothelial cancer. Sample: PBMCs, taken around atezolizumab (anti-PD-L1) treatment. The chain uses TRBV4-3 and TRBJ1-1; 8 positions agree with TRBD1. CDR3 loop: CASSQGDRKAFF. The CDR3, as DNA: TGCGCCAGCAGCCAGGGGGACAGGAAAGCTTTCTTT.